This is a list of T cell receptor beta chains from one sample in a study of T cell repertoires in cytomegalovirus infection. These receptors' targets are unknown. TCRdb passed the reads through MiXCR, listing each CDR3 protein once. The sample shows hundreds of thousands of distinct CDR3 sequences, 40% to 50% of them seen only once. Sample: cultured PBMCs, taken from culture after CMV antigen stimulation. These receptor sequences come from a human donor in good health (CMV status not recorded). Some clones in this sample may be carry-over from other donors' samples. Both conserved end residues are trimmed from each CDR3. Where a row states a size, it is once, few, many or the class of an expanded clone; other rows omit it.

v_gene: TRBV7-2; j_gene: TRBJ1-1; abundance: NA; CDR3aa: ASSPRTGLRGEAF
v_gene: TRBV6-1; j_gene: TRBJ1-5; abundance: few; CDR3aa: ASTWTANQPQH
v_gene: TRBV12-3/TRBV12-4; j_gene: TRBJ1-5; abundance: NA; CDR3aa: ASSLGILDQPQH
v_gene: TRBV5-4; j_gene: TRBJ2-7; abundance: NA; CDR3aa: ASSLGAAGPSYEQY
v_gene: TRBV6-5; j_gene: TRBJ2-7; abundance: NA; CDR3aa: ASSLTSFSYEQY
v_gene: TRBV7-8; j_gene: TRBJ2-2; abundance: NA; CDR3aa: ASSSRVARGTGELF
v_gene: TRBV7-6; j_gene: TRBJ2-7; abundance: few; CDR3aa: ASSLRLAGFDEQY
v_gene: TRBV28; j_gene: TRBJ1-3; abundance: NA; CDR3aa: ASSAPGQGNTIY
v_gene: TRBV7-2; j_gene: TRBJ2-7; abundance: NA; CDR3aa: ASSDEDPLLAGFYEQY
v_gene: TRBV4-3; j_gene: TRBJ2-1; abundance: NA; CDR3aa: ASSRGQVLHNEQF
v_gene: TRBV7-8; j_gene: TRBJ2-2; abundance: few; CDR3aa: ASSSGRPAFLSGELF
v_gene: TRBV7-8; j_gene: TRBJ1-4; abundance: NA; CDR3aa: ASSLARLATNEKLF
v_gene: TRBV4-1; j_gene: TRBJ1-1; abundance: NA; CDR3aa: ASSQGSAEAF
v_gene: TRBV19; j_gene: TRBJ1-4; abundance: few; CDR3aa: ASANEKLF
v_gene: TRBV6-1; j_gene: TRBJ2-1; abundance: NA; CDR3aa: ATTTYYNEQF
v_gene: TRBV6-1; j_gene: TRBJ1-5; abundance: NA; CDR3aa: ASWGSDGQPQH
v_gene: TRBV2; j_gene: TRBJ2-3; abundance: NA; CDR3aa: ASSVNSADTQY
v_gene: TRBV7-2; j_gene: TRBJ2-2; abundance: many; CDR3aa: ASSGGIVDTGELF
v_gene: TRBV7-6; j_gene: TRBJ2-7; abundance: NA; CDR3aa: ASSLVGTGGFYEQY
v_gene: TRBV2; j_gene: TRBJ2-3; abundance: few; CDR3aa: ASSGGSASGRKY
v_gene: TRBV7-2; j_gene: TRBJ2-5; abundance: few; CDR3aa: ASSFVNREETQY
v_gene: TRBV6-1; j_gene: TRBJ2-6; abundance: NA; CDR3aa: ATSLGANVLT